The clone carrying this T cell receptor (beta chain) came up a few times. The target antigen is unknown. This entry comes from a study of blood T cells in healthy people across ages. The study's findings and limits: Estimates drawn from one million T cells were deemed to understate diversity. No one knew whether donors had CMV, which possibly confounded expanded clonotype changes.

J lost 13 bases, V lost 6 bases, and 9 bases had no gene match. CDR1 is MNHNS and CDR2 is SASEGT in the germline V gene. This CDR3 region has 13 residues. A J-beta primer mix and a sample-barcoded 5' primer were used in a second PCR of about 7 to 12 cycles. With 12 random nucleotides, a template-switch adaptor tagged each individual cDNA molecule. A single record per CDR3 protein comes from TCRdb applying MiXCR to the 5' RACE reads. In the table there are about 640,000 distinct CDR3 sequences, roughly 58% of which are singletons. Specimen: blood. This TCR came from a man in his fifties or sixties in good health. V usage is TRBV6-1 and J usage is TRBJ2-4; TRBD1 agrees at 10 bases. The DNA of the CDR3 is TGTGCCAGCAGCGGGACAGGGGTCGGTGAGCAGTACTTC. Residues: CASSGTGVGEQYF.